This T cell receptor beta chain derives from a study of regulatory T cells in long-lasting Graves disease. Findings and limits, study-wide: Sampling was limited to peripheral blood rather than thyroid tissue. Graves' patients with persistent disease showed TCR diversity lower than patients newly diagnosed.

The CDR3 is made up of 15 amino acids. The V end was cut by 0 bases, the J end by 4 bases, with 12 bases between. The germline V gene encodes CDR1 MNHNS and CDR2 SASEGT. This clonotype was observed at least ten times. Its specificity is unknown. As to time point: persistent/refractory GD, antithyroid drugs over 5 years with positive TRAb. TCR sequences were obtained from RNA taken from PBMCs. Both iRepertoire HTBI primers and Arm-PCR of CDR3 regions were used to build the TCR beta libraries. Authors' data handling: Identification of gene segments yielded 60 or so TRBV and 14 TRBJ across samples. TCRdb reprocessed the multiplex PCR reads via MiXCR and lists one record per CDR3 protein. The V and J calls reflect TCRdb's pipeline rather than the authors' work. The profile covers about 290,000 distinct CDR3 sequences, with around 20% appearing a single time and just over 55% taken by the ten largest.

This sequence originates from a female donor with Graves disease. This chain connects TRBV6-1 to TRBJ1-2; D might be TRBD1 (5 bases). Sequencing used peripheral blood mononuclear cells (PBMCs), obtained when the disease was refractory, from a patient treated with antithyroid drugs. The CDR3 DNA reads TGTGCCAGCAGTGAAGCGCGCAGGGCACCCTATGGCTACACCTTC. Protein product: CASSEARRAPYGYTF.